A single sample gave rise to the 17 T cell receptor beta chains below, sequenced in a study of blood T cells in healthy people across ages. The second PCR ran roughly 7 to 12 cycles with a sample-barcoded 5' primer and J-beta primers. MiXCR, applied by TCRdb to the 5' RACE reads, yields one record per CDR3 protein. The data contain some 890,000 distinct CDR3 sequences, almost 30% of them singletons. These records were also assigned to another study, of T cells of mothers and their children.

The specimen was blood. The receptor source for this set is a woman aged 40 to 55 in good health.

This clonotype has ten or more counts. The gene calls are TRBV7-9 and TRBJ2-1; the D is unclear. CDR1 is SEHNR, CDR2 FQNEAQ, per germline (reference sequence). The CDR3 is made up of 15 amino acids. V shed 5 bases and J shed 8 bases, with 19 bases lying between them. CDR3 sequence reads: CASSPKLRVGYEQFF. The CDR3 coding sequence is TGTGCCAGCAGCCCAAAGTTACGGGTCGGGTATGAGCAGTTCTTC.

This clonotype turned up a few times. The chain has TRBV5-1 and TRBJ2-7; D is possibly TRBD1 (5 bases). Germline V CDR1 and CDR2: SGHRS, YFSETQ. V was cut by 5 bases and J by 2 bases, with 8 bases left in between. The CDR3 runs to 12 residues. CDR3 region: CASRDNAYEQYF. The DNA of the CDR3 is TGCGCCAGCAGGGACAACGCCTACGAGCAGTACTTC.

Concerning this clonotype itself: This clone may be a read error of a much larger clone one base away. The chain uses TRBV15 and TRBJ1-2; possibly TRBD1 for D (5 bases). The germline gives CDR1 LNHNV, CDR2 YYDKDF (reference sequence). This CDR3 is built from 14 residues. CDR3 coding DNA: TGTGCCACCAGCAGAGTCAGGGCTAACTATGGCTGCACCTTC. Protein product: CATSRVRANYGCTF.

In its sample, this clonotype was seen many times. The rearrangement joins TRBV5-1 to TRBJ2-7, with D possibly being TRBD1 (6 bases). Deletions cut 2 bases from V and 6 bases from J, with 15 bases between. This CDR3 spans 14 amino acids. The V gene's germline CDR1 is SGHRS and CDR2 YFSETQ. For the CDR3, the DNA is TGCGCCAGCAGCTTCGAGGACAGCCGCTTCGAGCAGTACTTC. Protein product: CASSFEDSRFEQYF.

A few counts support this clonotype. An end of the junction differs from the germline gene, which may be a read error. The chain uses TRBV20-1 and TRBJ2-5, with 8 bases lining up with TRBD2. Germline CDR1 DFQATT, CDR2 SNEGSKA (reference sequence). The CDR3 has 15 amino acids. This chain's CDR3 is CSARVRGAYQETRYF. The CDR3 bases are TGCAGTGCTAGAGTGCGGGGGGCTTACCAAGAGACCCGGTACTTC.

This clonotype has only one observation. This rearrangement joins TRBV20-1 to TRBJ1-1; D is undetermined. CDR3 size: 14 residues. The germline V gene encodes CDR1 DFQATT and CDR2 SNEGSKA (reference sequence). V was trimmed by 4 bases and J by 4 bases, leaving 16 bases between them. The CDR3 sequence is CSAIWRQLTTEAFF. CDR3 coding DNA: TGCAGTGCTATTTGGAGACAATTGACCACTGAAGCTTTCTTT.

This chain uses TRBV4-3 with TRBJ2-1; D perhaps matches TRBD1 (6 bases). The CDR3 has 16 amino acids. Trimming cost V 1 base and J 0 bases, with 10 bases left between them. The germline V gene has CDR1 LGHNA and CDR2 YSLEER. The CDR3 sequence: CASSQGTVSSYNEQFF. In DNA form, the CDR3 reads TGCGCCAGCAGCCAAGGGACAGTCAGCTCCTACAATGAGCAGTTCTTC.

The table lists this clonotype with many counts. The chain recombines TRBV7-2 with TRBJ2-5; no definite D call. Germline CDR1 and CDR2: SGHTA and FQGNSA. The CDR3 consists of 14 residues. V was clipped by 0 bases and J by 1 base, with 6 bases between them. As DNA, the CDR3 is TGTGCCAGCAGCTTAGCCCGCAGCCAAGAGACCCAGTACTTC. It is translated as CASSLARSQETQYF.

This clonotype was counted at least ten times. This sequence joins TRBV15 and TRBJ2-3, with a tentative D call TRBD1 (5 bases). Trimming pared 7 bases from V and 5 bases from J, leaving 19 bases between. The CDR3 is 15 residues long. Germline CDR1 is LNHNV and CDR2 is YYDKDF (reference sequence). The CDR3 DNA reads TGTGCCACCAAGGCAGTAGGGGCCCGGCGAGATACGCAGTATTTT. Residues: CATKAVGARRDTQYF.

This clonotype showed up just a few times. The gene calls are TRBV7-2 and TRBJ1-5; a possible D gene is TRBD1 (5 bases). This CDR3 has 13 residues. Germline CDR1 reads SGHTA; CDR2 reads FQGNSA. V shed 6 bases and J shed 4 bases, with 10 bases lying between them. The CDR3 region is CASSNGGNQPQHF. The CDR3 nucleotides read TGTGCCAGCAGTAATGGGGGAAATCAGCCCCAGCATTTT.

This sequence joins TRBV7-2 and TRBJ2-5, with D perhaps being TRBD1 or TRBD2 (5 bases each). The V end was cut by 1 base, the J end by 5 bases, with 14 bases between. This CDR3 is built from 15 residues. CDR1 SGHTA and CDR2 FQGNSA come from the germline V gene. CDR3 loop: CASSLGAGAEETQYF. In DNA, the CDR3 is TGTGCCAGCAGCTTAGGAGCCGGGGCCGAGGAGACCCAGTACTTC.

V and J are TRBV20-1 and TRBJ2-3, with TRBD2 matching 8 bases. Germline CDR1 reads DFQATT; CDR2 reads SNEGSKA (reference sequence). V shed 5 bases and J 3 bases; nucleotides not matched to a gene: 19. This CDR3 comprises 18 residues. The DNA of the CDR3 is TGCAGTGCTTCCGTTAGGTCCCCTGATTCGGGGGGGACAGATACGCAGTATTTT. As protein: CSASVRSPDSGGTDTQYF.

This clonotype appeared many times. The CDR3 loop reads CASSSGDRSYNEQFF. DNA for the CDR3: TGTGCCAGCAGCTCCGGGGACCGCTCCTACAATGAGCAGTTCTTC. This rearrangement joins TRBV13 to TRBJ2-1; D may correspond to TRBD1 or TRBD2 (5 bases each). Trimming stripped 4 bases from V and 0 bases from J, with 10 bases between. The CDR3 is 15 residues long. Looked up from germline, CDR1 is PRHDT and CDR2 is FYEKMQ (reference sequence).

V gene TRBV20-1 combines with J gene TRBJ2-1, with a weak D call TRBD2 (6 bases). The CDR3 sequence is 15 residues long. CDR1 DFQATT and CDR2 SNEGSKA come from the germline V gene (reference sequence). V was trimmed by 6 bases and J by 7 bases, leaving 22 bases between them. The CDR3 spells CSARVLREIRNEQFF. The CDR3 region has the DNA TGCAGTGCCCGGGTACTTCGGGAGATCCGGAATGAGCAGTTCTTC.

This chain links TRBV7-2 with TRBJ1-2; D is possibly TRBD1 (6 bases). V was shortened by 5 bases and J by 7 bases, with 14 bases between the two germline ends. CDR1 is SGHTA and CDR2 is FQGNSA in the germline V gene. This CDR3 spans 13 amino acids. CDR3 amino acids: CASSPGGARGYTF. In nucleotides, the CDR3 is TGTGCCAGCAGCCCCGGGGGGGCGCGTGGCTACACCTTC.

This clonotype was recorded a few times. V usage is TRBV6-1 and J usage is TRBJ2-5, with 7 bases lining up with TRBD2. Trimming took 7 bases from V and 4 from J; bases not matched to a gene: 9. The CDR3 loop spans 14 amino acids. Germline CDR1 reads MNHNS; CDR2 reads SASEGT. CDR3 nucleotides: TGTGCCAGCACGGGTCTAGCGGCTGGAGAGACCCAGTACTTC. Translating gives CASTGLAAGETQYF.

The CDR3 region has the DNA TGTGCCAGCAGCCCCCGAGCAGGGCTCATGAACACTGAAGCTTTCTTT. Protein: CASSPRAGLMNTEAFF. The genes are TRBV7-9 and TRBJ1-1; D is perhaps TRBD1 (5 bases). The V end was cut by 5 bases, the J end by 0 bases, with 16 bases between. This CDR3 is 16 amino acids long. Germline V CDR1 and CDR2: SEHNR, FQNEAQ (reference sequence).